Listed here are 8 T cell receptor beta chains from one sample, sequenced in a study of CD4+ T cells in melanoma. Profiling relied on immunoSEQ multiplex PCR, and the TCRdb table lists in-frame clones only, not all of them. The sample consists of approximately 20,000 clones, about 80% of them appearing once. Sequencing was carried out using cells from a culture (not recorded whether cultured in vitro). These receptors all stem from a human donor with melanoma.

The rearrangement uses TRBV19 and TRBJ1-2, with D tentatively TRBD1 (6 bases). Looked up from germline, CDR1 is LNHDA and CDR2 is SQIVND (reference sequence). The CDR3 contains 14 residues. Trimming shortened V by 5 bases and J by 5 bases, and 15 bases separated the two germline ends. CDR3 in amino acids: CASSFIRTDYGYTF. The CDR3 region has the DNA TGTGCCAGTAGTTTCATTCGGACAGATTATGGCTACACCTTC. Supplemented by reference TRBV19 and TRBJ1-2, the full variable domain reads DGGITQSPKYLFRKEGQNVTLSCEQNLNHDAMYWYRQDPGQGLRLIYYSQIVNDFQKGDIAEGYSVSREKKESFPLTVTSAQKNPTAFYLCASSFIRTDYGYTFGSGTRLTVV.

In this sample, this clone turned up once. The V gene is TRBV5-1, the J gene TRBJ2-1, with no clear D. The CDR3 runs 15 residues. Germline loops: CDR1 SGHRS, CDR2 YFSETQ. The V end lost 0 bases, the J end lost 1 base, and 8 bases lay between the germline ends. The CDR3 bases are TGCGCCAGCAGCTTGGATGGGCTGTCCTACAATGAGCAGTTCTTC. It yields the protein CASSLDGLSYNEQFF.

The chain carries TRBV5-5 and TRBJ2-5; TRBD1 matches at 7 bases. The CDR3 consists of 14 residues. Germline V CDR1 and CDR2: SGHKS, YYEKEE (reference sequence). The V and J ends lost 3 bases and 2 bases, in that order; junction bases with no gene match: 4. Here the CDR3 DNA reads TGTGCCAGCAGCTCCGGACAGGCACAAGAGACCCAGTACTTC. Protein sequence: CASSSGQAQETQYF.

V gene TRBV29-1 combines with J gene TRBJ1-1; TRBD1 might be the D (6 bases). CDR3 length equals 14 residues. In germline, CDR1 is SQVTM, CDR2 ANQGSEA. V lost 7 bases and J lost 0, with 15 bases in between. CDR3 sequence reads: CSAIQDSLNTEAFF. In DNA, the CDR3 is TGCAGCGCGATCCAGGACAGCCTGAACACTGAAGCTTTCTTT.

This clone has a single count. V is TRBV5-6 and J is TRBJ2-7; 9 bases line up with TRBD1. Trimming cost V 7 bases and J 6 bases; bases outside gene matches: 8. The CDR3 is made up of 13 amino acids. Per the germline V gene, CDR1 is SGHDT and CDR2 is YYEEEE. The CDR3 is CASGKQGASEQYF. The CDR3 DNA sequence: TGTGCCAGCGGCAAACAGGGGGCCTCCGAGCAGTACTTC.

This rearrangement joins TRBV9 to TRBJ1-2, with 8 bases aligning to TRBD1. CDR3 length: 16 residues. With 4 bases clipped from V and 3 bases from J, the junction kept 11 bases outside the gene matches. Germline V gene data show CDR1 as SGDLS and CDR2 as YYNGEE. The CDR3, as DNA: TGTGCCAGCAGCTCCCAGGGGGCAGGGAAAGACTATGGCTACACCTTC. This gives the protein CASSSQGAGKDYGYTF.

This clone turned up a few times. The junction departs from germline at one end; a sequencing error may be responsible. The gene calls are TRBV7-7 and TRBJ2-5; 7 bases line up with TRBD1. This CDR3 is 14 amino acids long. In germline, CDR1 is SSHAT, CDR2 FNYEAQ (reference sequence). CDR3 nucleotide sequence: TGTGCTAGCAGCCAACAGGGGTCGGGAGAGACCCAGTACTTC. It specifies CASSQQGSGETQYF.

V and J are TRBV6-5 and TRBJ2-1; 12 bases align to TRBD1. The ends lost 4 bases at V and 7 bases at J; junction bases unmatched: 5. The length of the CDR3 is 15 residues. Per the germline V gene, CDR1 is MNHEY and CDR2 is SVGAGI. The CDR3 sequence: CASSSWDRGLNEQFF. The CDR3 DNA sequence: TGTGCCAGCAGTTCGTGGGACAGGGGGCTTAATGAGCAGTTCTTC.